Listed below are T cell receptor beta chains from one sample, sequenced in a study of T cell changes during pregnancy in multiple sclerosis. This table comes from immunoSEQ multiplex PCR, and its TCRdb copy is limited to in-frame clones, with some not included. The data show over 30,000 clones, 80% to 90% seen once. The sample in question was CD8+ T cells from peripheral blood mononuclear cells, obtained in the third trimester of pregnancy. The receptors originated from a female donor with multiple sclerosis, enrolled in a pregnancy study. CDR3s leave out the opening cysteine and the closing phenylalanine or tryptophan. Each record gives: J gene, V gene, CDR3 protein.

TRBJ2-1 | TRBV5-1 | ASSADYLSYNEQF
TRBJ2-7 | TRBV28 | ASSSPTSSYEQY
TRBJ2-7 | TRBV27 | ASSLGSGVMYEQY
TRBJ2-7 | TRBV5-6 | ASSLALAGRSSYEQY
TRBJ1-2 | TRBV7-9 | ASSKRARGRVYGYT
TRBJ1-1 | TRBV7-9 | ASSFGLNTEAF
TRBJ2-1 | TRBV28 | ASSGGRAHNEQF
TRBJ1-5 | TRBV9 | ASSGGGNSNQPQH
TRBJ2-3 | TRBV6-4 | ASSDSRTSFTDTQY
TRBJ2-5 | TRBV13 | ASSLEPKETQY
TRBJ1-1 | TRBV19 | ASSPSGLNTEAF
TRBJ1-2 | TRBV29-1 | SGVDGTGGDYGYT
TRBJ2-1 | TRBV7-9 | ASSSFRDGDYNEQF
TRBJ2-1 | TRBV5-4 | ASSRRVSNEQF
TRBJ2-7 | TRBV28 | ASRKGWSYEQY
TRBJ1-1 | TRBV4-2 | ASSQDLRGEAF
TRBJ2-1 | TRBV30 | AWSVRRGNDNEQF
TRBJ2-2 | TRBV15 | ATSRDLDSGGVKPGELF
TRBJ2-2 | TRBV29-1 | SAPGTAGELF
TRBJ2-7 | TRBV6-5 | ASSYGTGGYEQY
TRBJ1-5 | TRBV28 | ASTLSGAGPQH
TRBJ1-2 | TRBV6-5 | ASSYGGFDGYT
TRBJ1-2 | TRBV29-1 | SADTGGPQGYT
TRBJ1-2 | TRBV27 | ASSLKAGGDYGYT
TRBJ2-3 | TRBV6-5 | ASSYSHYPTDTQY
TRBJ2-3 | TRBV29-1 | SVVIAGGTDTQY
TRBJ2-3 | TRBV2 | ASSERPGTYTDTQY
TRBJ1-2 | TRBV9 | ASSPRQGPDARYGYT
TRBJ2-5 | TRBV4-1 | ASSQDKETQY
TRBJ1-1 | TRBV10-3 | AIAQGNTEAF
TRBJ1-1 | TRBV7-3 | ASSLKGGGETEAF
TRBJ2-3 | TRBV27 | ASSRKVGATDTQY
TRBJ2-7 | TRBV5-6 | ASSWGDSWEQY
TRBJ1-2 | TRBV2 | ASSADSNGYT
TRBJ1-1 | TRBV28 | ASTLPRGRPEAF
TRBJ2-7 | TRBV27 | ASSPSTGEATYEQY